This T cell receptor beta chain was documented in a study of regulatory T cells in long-lasting Graves disease. Turning to this clonotype: At one boundary the junction diverges from the germline segment, which might be a read error.

CDR1 SGHRS and CDR2 YFSETQ come from the germline V gene. The CDR3 is made up of 14 amino acids. Arm-PCR of CDR3 regions and iRepertoire HTBI primers were the basis on which TCR beta libraries were built. TCRdb independently ran MiXCR on the multiplex PCR reads; one entry per CDR3 protein. The sample has about 520,000 distinct CDR3 sequences; more than 10% are singletons. Time point defined: newly diagnosed GD, antithyroid drugs for less than 3 months. Extracted PBMC RNA gave rise to the TCR library. The sample was also reused in another study, on T cells in Graves' hyperthyroidism and ophthalmopathy.

The clonotype comes from a woman in her twenties or thirties with Graves disease. Sequencing used peripheral blood mononuclear cells (PBMCs), obtained at new diagnosis, from a patient treated with antithyroid drugs. The rearrangement joins TRBV5-1 to TRBJ2-1; D is undetermined. The CDR3 sequence: CACSLVGGQGEQFF. CDR3 nucleotides: TGCGCCTGCAGCTTGGTTGGCGGCCAAGGTGAGCAGTTCTTC. Looking up the rest from reference TRBV5-1 and TRBJ2-1 gives the full variable domain: KAGVTQTPRYLIKTRGQQVTLSCSPISGHRSVSWYQQTPGQGLQFLFEYFSETQRNKGNFPGRFSGRQFSNSRSEMNVSTLELGDSALYLCACSLVGGQGEQFFGPGTRLTVL.